This T cell receptor beta chain was sequenced during a study of Tregs in tolerant kidney transplant recipients. The repertoire was sequenced with immunoSEQ multiplex PCR; TCRdb's copy has only in-frame clones and lacks some. The table has under 300,000 clones, roughly four fifths seen once. This clone has just a few counts. This TCR was sampled from a human donor in good health. Source material: CD4+ T cells from blood.

Here the CDR3 reads CASSPRVSGELFF. CDR3 coding DNA: TGTGCCAGCTCACCACGGGTTTCCGGGGAGCTGTTTTTT. The J gene is TRBJ2-2, the V gene TRBV18, with D unresolved. From germline, CDR1 is KGHSH and CDR2 LQKENI. The CDR3 is 13 amino acids. V lost 1 base and J 6 bases, leaving 6 bases between the germline ends.